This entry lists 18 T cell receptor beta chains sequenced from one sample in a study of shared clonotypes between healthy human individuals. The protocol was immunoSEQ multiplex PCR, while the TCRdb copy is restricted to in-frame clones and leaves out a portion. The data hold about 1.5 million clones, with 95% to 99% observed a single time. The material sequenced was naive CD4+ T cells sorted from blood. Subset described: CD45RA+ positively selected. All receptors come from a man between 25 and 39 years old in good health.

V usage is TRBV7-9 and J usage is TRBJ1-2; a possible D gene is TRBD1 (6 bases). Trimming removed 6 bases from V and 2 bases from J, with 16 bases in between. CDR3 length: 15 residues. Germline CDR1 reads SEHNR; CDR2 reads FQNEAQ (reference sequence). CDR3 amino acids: CASRINSGHNYGYTF. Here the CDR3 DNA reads TGTGCCAGCAGAATAAATTCGGGACACAACTATGGCTACACCTTC.

The DNA of the CDR3 is TGTGCCAGCACGACAGGAATGAACACTGAAGCTTTCTTT. Its translation is CASTTGMNTEAFF. The gene calls are TRBV14 and TRBJ1-1, with D perhaps matching TRBD1 (6 bases). Trimming took off 7 bases at V and 0 bases at J, with 9 bases between the two ends. Germline V gene lookup returns CDR1 SGHDN and CDR2 FVKESK. This CDR3 contains 13 residues.

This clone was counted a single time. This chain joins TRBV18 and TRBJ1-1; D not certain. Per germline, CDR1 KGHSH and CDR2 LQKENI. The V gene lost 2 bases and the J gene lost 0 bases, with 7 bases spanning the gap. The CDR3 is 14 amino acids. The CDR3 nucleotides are TGTGCCAGCTCACCATTAAACGTGAACACTGAAGCTTTCTTT. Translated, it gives CASSPLNVNTEAFF.

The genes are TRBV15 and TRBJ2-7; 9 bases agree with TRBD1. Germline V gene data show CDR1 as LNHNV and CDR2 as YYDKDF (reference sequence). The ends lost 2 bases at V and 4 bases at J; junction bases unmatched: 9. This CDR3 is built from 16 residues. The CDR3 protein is CATSRSGGTGTYEQYF. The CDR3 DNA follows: TGTGCCACCAGCAGATCCGGTGGGACAGGGACGTACGAGCAGTACTTC.

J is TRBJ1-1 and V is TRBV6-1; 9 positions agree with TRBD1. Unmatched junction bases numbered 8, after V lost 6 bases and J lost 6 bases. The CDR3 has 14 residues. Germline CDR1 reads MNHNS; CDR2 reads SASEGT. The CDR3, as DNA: TGTGCCAGCAGAAACAAACAGGGGGCCGCTGAAGCTTTCTTT. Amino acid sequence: CASRNKQGAAEAFF.

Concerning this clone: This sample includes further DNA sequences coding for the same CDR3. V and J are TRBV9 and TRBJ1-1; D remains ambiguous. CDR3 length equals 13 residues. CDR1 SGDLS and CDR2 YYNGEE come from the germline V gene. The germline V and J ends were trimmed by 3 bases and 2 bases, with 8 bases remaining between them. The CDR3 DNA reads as TGTGCCAGCAGCGCCCAAGGAAACACTGAAGCTTTCTTT. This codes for CASSAQGNTEAFF.

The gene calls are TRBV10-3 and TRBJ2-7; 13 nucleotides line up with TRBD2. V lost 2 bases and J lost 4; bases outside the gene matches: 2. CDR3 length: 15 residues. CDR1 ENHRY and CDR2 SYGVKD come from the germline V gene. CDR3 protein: CAISETLAGGYEQYF. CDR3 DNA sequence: TGTGCCATCAGTGAGACACTAGCGGGAGGGTACGAGCAGTACTTC.

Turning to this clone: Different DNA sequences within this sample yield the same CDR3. CDR3 residues: CASSLRTDTQYF. The CDR3, as DNA: TGTGCCAGCAGCTTAAGAACAGATACGCAGTATTTT. The genes are TRBV7-2 and TRBJ2-3; D is uncertain. The CDR3 spans 12 residues. Trimming stripped 2 bases from V and 3 bases from J, with 3 bases between. The V gene's germline CDR1 is SGHTA and CDR2 FQGNSA.

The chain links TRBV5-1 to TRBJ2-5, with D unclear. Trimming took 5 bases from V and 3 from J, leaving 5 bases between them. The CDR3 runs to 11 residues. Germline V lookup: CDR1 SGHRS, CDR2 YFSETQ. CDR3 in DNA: TGCGCCAGCAGGACCGAAGAGACCCAGTACTTC. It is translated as CASRTEETQYF.

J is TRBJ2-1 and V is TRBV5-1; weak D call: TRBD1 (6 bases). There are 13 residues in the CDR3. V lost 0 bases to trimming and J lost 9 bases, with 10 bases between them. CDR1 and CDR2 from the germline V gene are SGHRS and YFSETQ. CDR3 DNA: TGCGCCAGCAGCTTGGGGGGGCAGAGTGAGCAGTTCTTC. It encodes CASSLGGQSEQFF.

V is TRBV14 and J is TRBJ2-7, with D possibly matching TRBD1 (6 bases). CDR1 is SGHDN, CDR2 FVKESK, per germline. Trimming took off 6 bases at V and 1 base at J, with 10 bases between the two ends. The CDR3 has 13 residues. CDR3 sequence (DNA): TGTGCCAGCAGGGACAGCCTTTCCTACGAGCAGTACTTC. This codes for CASRDSLSYEQYF.

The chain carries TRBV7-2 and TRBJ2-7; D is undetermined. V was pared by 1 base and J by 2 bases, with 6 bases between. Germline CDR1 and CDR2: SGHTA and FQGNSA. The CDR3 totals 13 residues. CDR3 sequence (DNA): TGTGCCAGCAGCTTAGTTGGGACCTACGAGCAGTACTTC. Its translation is CASSLVGTYEQYF.

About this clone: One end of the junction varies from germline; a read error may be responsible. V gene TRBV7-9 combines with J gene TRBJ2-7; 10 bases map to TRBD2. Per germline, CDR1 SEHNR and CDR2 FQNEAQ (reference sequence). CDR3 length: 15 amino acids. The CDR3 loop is CASSLSEREGLGLNF. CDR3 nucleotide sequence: TGTGCCAGCAGCCTCTCCGAGCGGGAGGGCCTCGGGCTTAACTTC.

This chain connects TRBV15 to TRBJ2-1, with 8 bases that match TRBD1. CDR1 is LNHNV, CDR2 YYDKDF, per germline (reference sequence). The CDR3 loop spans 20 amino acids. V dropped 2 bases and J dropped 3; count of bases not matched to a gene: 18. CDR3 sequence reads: CATSRFSGTGGAIRYNEQFF. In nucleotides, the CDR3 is TGTGCCACCAGCAGATTCTCCGGGACAGGCGGGGCAATACGCTACAATGAGCAGTTCTTC.

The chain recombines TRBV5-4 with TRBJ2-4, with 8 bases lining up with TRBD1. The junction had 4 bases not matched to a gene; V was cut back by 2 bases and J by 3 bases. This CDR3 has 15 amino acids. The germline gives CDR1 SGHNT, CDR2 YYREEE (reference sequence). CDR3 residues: CASSFQGAGKNIQYF. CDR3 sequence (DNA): TGTGCCAGCAGCTTCCAGGGGGCGGGCAAAAACATTCAGTACTTC.

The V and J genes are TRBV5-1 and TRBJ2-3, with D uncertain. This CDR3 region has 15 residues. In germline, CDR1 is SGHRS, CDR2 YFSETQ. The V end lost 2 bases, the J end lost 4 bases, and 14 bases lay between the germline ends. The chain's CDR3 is CASSFADTPADTQYF. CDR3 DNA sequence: TGCGCCAGCAGCTTCGCAGACACCCCAGCAGATACGCAGTATTTT.

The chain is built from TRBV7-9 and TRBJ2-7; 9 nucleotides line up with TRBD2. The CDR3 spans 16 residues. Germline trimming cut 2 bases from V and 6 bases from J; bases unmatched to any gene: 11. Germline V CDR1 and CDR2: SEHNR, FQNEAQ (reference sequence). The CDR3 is CASSLFEGLAGLEQYF. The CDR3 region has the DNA TGTGCCAGCAGCTTATTCGAGGGGCTAGCGGGGCTCGAGCAGTACTTC.

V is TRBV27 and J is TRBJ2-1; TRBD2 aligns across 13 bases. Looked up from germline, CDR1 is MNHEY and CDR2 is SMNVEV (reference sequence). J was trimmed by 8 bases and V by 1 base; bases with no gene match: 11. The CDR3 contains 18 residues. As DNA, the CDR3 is TGTGCCAGCAGTTTATTGGGTTCAGGACTAGCGGGAGAGGATGAGCAGTTCTTC. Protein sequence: CASSLLGSGLAGEDEQFF.